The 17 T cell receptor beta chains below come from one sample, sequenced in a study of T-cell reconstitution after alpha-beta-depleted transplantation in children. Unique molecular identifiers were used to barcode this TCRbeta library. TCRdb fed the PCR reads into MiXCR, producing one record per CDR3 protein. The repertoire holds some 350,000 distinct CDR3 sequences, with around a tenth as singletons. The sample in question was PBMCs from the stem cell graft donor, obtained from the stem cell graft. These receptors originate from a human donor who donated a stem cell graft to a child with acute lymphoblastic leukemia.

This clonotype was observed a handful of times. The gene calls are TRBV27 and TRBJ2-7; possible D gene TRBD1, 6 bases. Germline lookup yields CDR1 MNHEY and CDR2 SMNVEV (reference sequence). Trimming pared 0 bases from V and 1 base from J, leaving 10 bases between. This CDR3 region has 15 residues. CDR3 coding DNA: TGTGCCAGCAGTTTATCTTGGGGGACATCCTACGAGCAGTACTTC. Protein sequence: CASSLSWGTSYEQYF.

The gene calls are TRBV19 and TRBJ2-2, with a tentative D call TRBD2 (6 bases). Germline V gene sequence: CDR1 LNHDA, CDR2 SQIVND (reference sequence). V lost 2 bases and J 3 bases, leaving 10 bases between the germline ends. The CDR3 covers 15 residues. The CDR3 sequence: CASSIREFDTGELFF. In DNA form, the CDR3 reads TGTGCCAGTAGTATACGGGAGTTTGACACCGGGGAGCTGTTTTTT.

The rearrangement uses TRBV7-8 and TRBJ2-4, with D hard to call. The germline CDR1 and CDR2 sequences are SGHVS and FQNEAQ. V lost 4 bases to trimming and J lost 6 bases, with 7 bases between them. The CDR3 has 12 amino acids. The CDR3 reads CASSSRRNIQYF. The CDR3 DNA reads TGTGCCAGCAGCTCACGTCGAAACATTCAGTACTTC.

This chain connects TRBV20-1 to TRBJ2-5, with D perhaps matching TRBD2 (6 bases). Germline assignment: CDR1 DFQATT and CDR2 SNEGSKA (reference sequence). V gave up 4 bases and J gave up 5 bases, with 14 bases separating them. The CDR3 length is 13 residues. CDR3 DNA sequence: TGCAGTGCTAAGCTAGCAGGGAGGGAGACCCAGTACTTC. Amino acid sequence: CSAKLAGRETQYF.

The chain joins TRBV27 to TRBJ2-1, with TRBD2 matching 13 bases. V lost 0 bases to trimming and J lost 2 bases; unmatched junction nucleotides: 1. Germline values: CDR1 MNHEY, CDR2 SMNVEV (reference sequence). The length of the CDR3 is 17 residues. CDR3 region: CASSLSGLAGPYNEQFF. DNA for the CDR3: TGTGCCAGCAGTTTATCGGGACTAGCGGGACCCTACAATGAGCAGTTCTTC.

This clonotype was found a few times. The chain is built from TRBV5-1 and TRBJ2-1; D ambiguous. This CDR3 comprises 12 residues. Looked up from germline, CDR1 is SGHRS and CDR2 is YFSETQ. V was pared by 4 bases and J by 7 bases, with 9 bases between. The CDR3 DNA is TGCGCCAGCAGCCCGGAGTTTAATGAGCAGTTCTTC. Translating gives CASSPEFNEQFF.

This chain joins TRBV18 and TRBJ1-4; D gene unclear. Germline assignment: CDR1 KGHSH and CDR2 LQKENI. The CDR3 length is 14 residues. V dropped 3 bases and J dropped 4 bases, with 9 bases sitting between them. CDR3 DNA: TGTGCCAGCTCACCGGCGGGAATTAATGAAAAACTGTTTTTT. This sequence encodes CASSPAGINEKLFF.

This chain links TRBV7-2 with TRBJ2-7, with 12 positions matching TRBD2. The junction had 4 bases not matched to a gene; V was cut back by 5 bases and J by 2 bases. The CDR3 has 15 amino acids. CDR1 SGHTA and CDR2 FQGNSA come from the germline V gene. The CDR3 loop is CASSPTSGGTYEQYF. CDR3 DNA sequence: TGTGCCAGCAGCCCGACTAGCGGGGGCACCTACGAGCAGTACTTC.

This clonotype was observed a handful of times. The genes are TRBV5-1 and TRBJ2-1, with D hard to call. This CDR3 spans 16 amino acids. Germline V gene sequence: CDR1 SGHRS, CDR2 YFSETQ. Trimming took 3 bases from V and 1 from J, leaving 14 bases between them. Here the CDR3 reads CASSYTGPPSYNEQFF. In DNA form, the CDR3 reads TGCGCCAGCAGCTACACCGGGCCCCCATCCTACAATGAGCAGTTCTTC.

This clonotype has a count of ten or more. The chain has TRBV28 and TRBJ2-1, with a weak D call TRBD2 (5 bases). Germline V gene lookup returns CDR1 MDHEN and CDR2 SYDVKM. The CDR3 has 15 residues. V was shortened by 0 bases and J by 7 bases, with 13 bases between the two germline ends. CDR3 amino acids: CASSLWAGDSNEQFF. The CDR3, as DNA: TGTGCCAGCAGTTTATGGGCGGGCGACTCAAATGAGCAGTTCTTC.

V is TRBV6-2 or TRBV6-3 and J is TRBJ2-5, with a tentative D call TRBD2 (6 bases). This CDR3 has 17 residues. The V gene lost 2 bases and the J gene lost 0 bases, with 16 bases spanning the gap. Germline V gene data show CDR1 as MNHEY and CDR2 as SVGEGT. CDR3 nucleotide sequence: TGTGCCAGCAGTTACCCAGATCCTGGAGGGTACCAAGAGACCCAGTACTTC. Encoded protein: CASSYPDPGGYQETQYF.

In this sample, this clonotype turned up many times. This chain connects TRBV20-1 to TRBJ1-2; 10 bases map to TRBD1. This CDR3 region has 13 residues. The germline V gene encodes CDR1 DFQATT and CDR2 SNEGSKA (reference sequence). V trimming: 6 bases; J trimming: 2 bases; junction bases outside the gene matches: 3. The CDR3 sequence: CSAATGGNYGYTF. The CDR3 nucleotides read TGCAGTGCGGCGACAGGGGGCAACTATGGCTACACCTTC.

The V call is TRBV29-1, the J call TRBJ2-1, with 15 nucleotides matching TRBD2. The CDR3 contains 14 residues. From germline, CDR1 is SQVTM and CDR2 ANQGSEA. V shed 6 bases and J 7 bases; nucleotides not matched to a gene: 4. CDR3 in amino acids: CSVSGTSGRNEQFF. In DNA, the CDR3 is TGCAGCGTATCCGGGACTAGCGGGAGGAATGAGCAGTTCTTC.

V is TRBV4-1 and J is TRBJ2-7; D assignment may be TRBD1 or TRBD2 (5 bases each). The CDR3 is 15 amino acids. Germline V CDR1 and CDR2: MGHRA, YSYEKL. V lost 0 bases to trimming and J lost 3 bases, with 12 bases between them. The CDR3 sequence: CASSQERDRNYEQYF. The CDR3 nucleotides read TGCGCCAGCAGCCAAGAACGGGACCGGAACTACGAGCAGTACTTC.

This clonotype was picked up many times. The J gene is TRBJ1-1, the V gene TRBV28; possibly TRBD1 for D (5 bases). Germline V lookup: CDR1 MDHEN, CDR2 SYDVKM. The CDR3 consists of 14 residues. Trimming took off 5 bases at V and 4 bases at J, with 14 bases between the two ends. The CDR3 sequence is CASSPIHTGTEAFF. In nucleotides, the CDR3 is TGTGCCAGCAGTCCCATCCATACAGGCACTGAAGCTTTCTTT.

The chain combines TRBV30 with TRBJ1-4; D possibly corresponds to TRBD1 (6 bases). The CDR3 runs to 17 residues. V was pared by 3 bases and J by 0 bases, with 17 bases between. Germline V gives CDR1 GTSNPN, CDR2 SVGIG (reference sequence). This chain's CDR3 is CAWRGDNYLATNEKLFF. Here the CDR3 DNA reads TGTGCCTGGAGGGGGGACAACTACCTTGCAACTAATGAAAAACTGTTTTTT. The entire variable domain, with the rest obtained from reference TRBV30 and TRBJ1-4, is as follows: SQTIHQWPATLVQPVGSPLSLECTVEGTSNPNLYWYRQAAGRGLQLLFYSVGIGQISSEVPQNLSASRPQDRQFILSSKKLLLSDSGFYLCAWRGDNYLATNEKLFFGSGTQLSVL.

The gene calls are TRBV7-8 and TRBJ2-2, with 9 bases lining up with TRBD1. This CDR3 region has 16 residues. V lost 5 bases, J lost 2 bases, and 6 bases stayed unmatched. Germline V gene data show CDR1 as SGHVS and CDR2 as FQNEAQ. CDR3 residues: CASSLNRGRNTGELFF. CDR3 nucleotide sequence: TGTGCCAGCAGCCTCAACAGGGGGCGAAACACCGGGGAGCTGTTTTTT.